The 2 T cell receptor beta chains in this list originate from one sample, sequenced in a study of Ad26.COV2.S vaccination and SARS-CoV-2 variants. The treatment denotes: some 20 received Ad26.COV2.S at low or high dose, single or two shots; roughly five received placebo; per-sample allocation not given. Specimens were obtained on day 63 following the first vaccine or placebo injection. TCRdb keeps only in-frame clones here, not all; method: immunoSEQ multiplex PCR. The sample contains 400,000 to 500,000 clones, approximately 90% of which appear only once. The source material was peripheral blood, sampled in a trial of Ad26.COV2.S vaccine versus placebo. The receptors were gathered from a person aged 18-60 years who received the Ad26.COV2.S COVID-19 vaccine or a placebo.

The rearrangement uses TRBV27 and TRBJ1-6, with D maybe TRBD1 (5 bases). The V and J ends lost 6 bases and 5 bases respectively, with 14 bases between them. Germline CDR1 MNHEY, CDR2 SMNVEV (reference sequence). CDR3 size: 15 residues. The DNA of the CDR3 is TGTGCCAGCAGCGAGAGACAGCTTGATAATTCACCCCTCCACTTT. Translated: CASSERQLDNSPLHF.

This chain uses TRBV28 with TRBJ1-6; TRBD1 matches 7 bases. V trimming: 6 bases; J trimming: 5 bases; junction bases outside the gene matches: 7. Germline V gene data show CDR1 as MDHEN and CDR2 as SYDVKM. The CDR3 runs 15 residues. CDR3 sequence (DNA): TGTGCCAGCAGCCCCCGGGACAGAGATAATTCACCCCTCCACTTT. Translated: CASSPRDRDNSPLHF.